This TCR beta chain was sequenced during a study of lymphopenia after photon versus proton radiotherapy (dated by TCRdb to about 2019). Regarding the study in general: In patients with gastrointestinal tumors who developed high-grade lymphopenia, the study compared the immunological effects of photon radiation therapy with those of proton radiation therapy. The study aimed to characterize how the two radiation modalities differ in their impact on the immune system. The cohort comprised 15 to 20 patients with gastrointestinal tumors who received either photon or proton therapy and then developed lymphopenia.

What the authors observed across the whole study: After the lymphocyte count nadir, repertoires from photon-treated patients showed oligoclonal expansion, particularly of CD8+ Temra cells, and this expansion drove the decline in diversity. The survival association was examined only in patients who died, and the authors described better survival with proton therapy as a possibility, not as a demonstrated result. Among patients across the cohort who died, overall survival time showed an inverse correlation with a larger post-nadir drop in TCR diversity. During treatment, patients who received photon therapy lost naive T cells and TCR diversity and gained effector/memory populations, whereas patients who received proton therapy remained relatively stable.

On this clone: The specificity of this receptor is unknown. No per-base quality is available; no much larger clone lies one base away.

Receptor libraries were prepared by the immunoSEQ multiplex PCR assay. Alongside multiparametric flow cytometry, deep sequencing of rearranged TCR beta loci was used to profile the T cell repertoires. TCRdb provides this immuneACCESS table in a form limited to in-frame rearrangements. Some clones are lacking; in checked studies, under half of them reflect an unresolved V gene, and why the rest are absent is not known. The sample has tens of thousands of clones on record, just under 90% of them singletons. Clones ranked in the top ten supply 45% to 60% of the sample. Measured from the cysteine to the phenylalanine, the CDR3 is 14 residues long. Kept here is only the CDR3 DNA, which spans 42 bases and is read in frame from base 1. The trim is 6 bases for V and 3 bases for J, with a gap of 15 bases between the germline ends. Taken from the germline V gene, the CDR1 and CDR2 loops are SNHLY and FYNNEI.

This TCR derives from an older woman with cholangiocarcinoma. Some clones in this sample may be carry-over from other donors' samples. The starting material was peripheral blood, obtained from a patient treated with proton-based radiotherapy. Recombination joined TRBV2 with TRBJ2-7; the best D guess is TRBD1, with 5 bases matching. The sequenced DNA: TGTGCCAGCAGGCTGCAAGGGGAAATCTACGAGCAGTACTTC. This is translated as CASRLQGEIYEQYF.